This TCR beta chain was sequenced in a study of blood T cell repertoires in COVID-19. Across the whole study: COVID-19 samples, acute and convalescent, were from the United States, Italy and Spain. Sample material is recorded as cDNA or gDNA derived from T cells, B-cell-depleted T cells, or PBMCs.

Germline CDR1 and CDR2: SGDLS and YYNGEE. The V end lost 3 bases, the J end lost 5 bases, and 8 bases lay between the germline ends. The CDR3 covers 12 residues. In the original workflow: Estimation of nucleated cell counts was performed using reference gene primer amplification. Clones were read by immunoSEQ multiplex PCR, and TCRdb kept only the in-frame ones, dropping some. V and J calls and clone size come straight from that table; D and trimming were deduced from the DNA. This sample has about 74,000 clones, with roughly four fifths found just once. The source of this sequence is a man in his sixties or seventies with acute or convalescent COVID-19. The sequencing input was peripheral blood. The chain recombines TRBV9 with TRBJ1-2; D gene unclear. The DNA for the CDR3 is TGTGCCAGCAGCGGACAAGGATATGGCTACACCTTC. This gives the protein CASSGQGYGYTF.